This T cell receptor beta chain was captured by sequencing in a study of early T cells in non-severe SARS-CoV-2 infection. The CDR3 has 13 amino acids. The germline V gene encodes CDR1 MNHEY and CDR2 SVGEGT. Between the trimmed V and J ends, which lost 6 bases and 4 bases, there was a span of 12 bases. TCRdb analysed the 5' RACE reads with MiXCR anew, one entry per CDR3 protein. This table holds tens of thousands of distinct CDR3 sequences, over 8% found once. By share of the sample, this clonotype is medium-sized (0.01 to 0.1%). The clonotype originates from an adult who was a healthcare worker with PCR-confirmed SARS-CoV-2 infection or an uninfected control (not recorded which). The sequencing used whole blood, collected at baseline. The V and J genes are TRBV6-2 or TRBV6-3 and TRBJ1-2; TRBD1 is a possible D gene (6 bases). The CDR3 sequence is CASSRDTTYGYTF. CDR3 bases: TGTGCCAGCAGCCGGGACACCACCTATGGCTACACCTTC.